This is a list of T cell receptor beta chains from one sample in a study of T cell responses to AZD1222 COVID-19 vaccine. Using immunoSEQ multiplex PCR, the repertoire was profiled, and TCRdb retains in-frame clones only, with some absent. The profile shows under 75,000 clones, 85% of them singletons. Sequenced here: peripheral blood, sampled on day 0 of AZD1222 vaccination. These receptors came from an adult in good health. CDR3s include the opening cysteine and the closing phenylalanine or tryptophan. A D gene is named only where the DNA matches it firmly. Clone size is shown for a subset of rows, as once, few, many or a class of expanded clone.

cdr3_aa | cdr3_nt | v_call | d_call | j_call | clone_size
CASSRDILDRSSYNSPLHF | TGTGCCAGCAGCAGGGACATCCTCGACCGGAGCTCCTATAATTCACCCCTCCACTTT | TRBV19 | . | TRBJ1-6 | few
CASGNRDRGNEQFF | TGTGCTAGTGGTAACCGGGACCGCGGCAATGAGCAGTTCTTC | TRBV12-5 | . | TRBJ2-1 | .
CASSQTGKGSAF | TGTGCCAGCAGTCAGACAGGGAAGGGGAGCGCCTTC | TRBV3-1/TRBV3-2 | TRBD1 | TRBJ1-2 | .
CASGVSSGSEQYF | TGTGCCAGCGGGGTCTCGTCGGGGAGCGAGCAGTACTTC | TRBV12-3/TRBV12-4 | . | TRBJ2-7 | .
CASSLLPLGNNSPLHF | TGTGCCAGCAGTTTACTCCCCCTAGGGAATAATTCACCCCTCCACTTT | TRBV27 | . | TRBJ1-6 | .
CAISGVGLAEQYF | TGTGCCATCAGTGGGGTGGGGCTGGCCGAGCAGTACTTC | TRBV10-3 | . | TRBJ2-7 | .
CASSPTEVLRNSPLHF | TGTGCCAGCAGCCCCACCGAGGTTCTGCGAAATTCACCCCTCCACTTT | TRBV11-2 | . | TRBJ1-6 | .
CASSGGARSYNSPLHF | TGTGCCAGCAGCGGGGGGGCTCGGTCCTATAATTCACCCCTCCACTTT | TRBV3-1/TRBV3-2 | . | TRBJ1-6 | .
CASSLTSGGSTSTDTQYF | TGTGCCAGCAGCTTAACTAGCGGGGGAAGTACCAGCACAGATACGCAGTATTTT | TRBV7-9 | TRBD2 | TRBJ2-3 | .
CASSAGTDQETQYF | TGTGCCAGTAGTGCCGGGACAGATCAAGAGACCCAGTACTTC | TRBV19 | TRBD1 | TRBJ2-5 | .
CASLGTSNFYGYTF | TGTGCGAGTCTTGGGACTTCAAATTTCTATGGCTACACCTTC | TRBV19 | . | TRBJ1-2 | .
CASSLGLQETQYF | TGTGCCAGCAGCTTAGGGCTCCAAGAGACCCAGTACTTC | TRBV9 | . | TRBJ2-5 | .
CASSLTRGDIQYF | TGCGCCAGCAGTTTAACTCGGGGGGACATTCAGTACTTC | TRBV4-1 | TRBD2 | TRBJ2-4 | .
CASTYREAGELFF | TGTGCCAGCACCTACAGGGAGGCCGGGGAGCTGTTTTTT | TRBV2 | . | TRBJ2-2 | .
CASSLPGQGARGTGELFF | TGTGCCAGCAGCTTGCCGGGACAGGGGGCCAGAGGCACCGGGGAGCTGTTTTTT | TRBV5-4 | TRBD1 | TRBJ2-2 | .
CASSLPWATEAFF | TGTGCCAGCAGCCTCCCTTGGGCCACTGAAGCTTTCTTT | TRBV3-1/TRBV3-2 | . | TRBJ1-1 | .
CASQTALGNTIYF | TGTGCCAGCCAGACAGCCCTTGGAAACACCATATATTTT | TRBV6-5 | . | TRBJ1-3 | .
CASSLGEYSNQPQHF | TGTGCCAGCAGCTTAGGAGAATATAGCAATCAGCCCCAGCATTTT | TRBV7-8 | . | TRBJ1-5 | few
CASSSPGLAKYEQYF | TGTGCCAGCAGCTCTCCGGGACTAGCGAAATACGAGCAGTACTTC | TRBV11-2 | TRBD2 | TRBJ2-7 | .
CASSSPGLGDGYTF | TGTGCCAGCAGTTCCCCAGGGCTGGGTGATGGCTACACCTTC | TRBV27 | . | TRBJ1-2 | .
CASSQVVEGWGNTIYF | TGCGCCAGCAGCCAAGTTGTGGAAGGGTGGGGAAACACCATATATTTT | TRBV4-1 | . | TRBJ1-3 | .
CASSTGLNTGELFF | TGTGCCAGTAGTACGGGACTGAACACCGGGGAGCTGTTTTTT | TRBV19 | . | TRBJ2-2 | .
CASSVPFGRTDTQYF | TGTGCCAGCAGCGTTCCTTTCGGACGCACAGATACGCAGTATTTT | TRBV11-3 | . | TRBJ2-3 | once
CASSLAVGELGGLETQYF | TGTGCCAGCAGCTTGGCGGTGGGAGAGCTCGGGGGTTTGGAGACCCAGTACTTC | TRBV5-6 | . | TRBJ2-5 | .
CASSLALSRDSSEAFF | TGCGCCAGCAGCTTGGCCCTCTCCCGGGACAGCTCTGAAGCTTTCTTT | TRBV5-1 | TRBD1 | TRBJ1-1 | .
CASSNPDRENSPLHF | TGTGCCAGCAGCAACCCCGACAGGGAGAATTCACCCCTCCACTTT | TRBV21-1 | . | TRBJ1-6 | .
CASSSRGQVEAFF | TGTGCCAGCAGCTCCAGGGGGCAGGTCGAAGCTTTCTTT | TRBV7-3 | TRBD1 | TRBJ1-1 | once
CASSSTGQPGQETQYF | TGTGCCAGCAGTTCCACGGGACAGCCAGGTCAAGAGACCCAGTACTTC | TRBV27 | TRBD1 | TRBJ2-5 | .
CASSGDLTGALHF | TGCGCCAGCAGCGGGGACCTGACAGGGGCCCTCCACTTT | TRBV5-1 | TRBD1 | TRBJ1-6 | few
CASSPIDRGNYGYTF | TGTGCCAGCTCACCAATTGACAGGGGGAACTATGGCTACACCTTC | TRBV18 | TRBD1 | TRBJ1-2 | .
CASSSTVEGNYGYTF | TGTGCCAGCAGCTCAACGGTCGAGGGGAACTATGGCTACACCTTC | TRBV7-9 | . | TRBJ1-2 | many
CASSLGDRGFTNEKLFF | TGTGCCAGCAGCTTGGGGGACAGGGGTTTTACTAATGAAAAACTGTTTTTT | TRBV5-4 | TRBD1 | TRBJ1-4 | .
CASSPQGVNEQFF | TGTGCCAGTTCTCCGCAGGGAGTAAATGAGCAGTTCTTC | TRBV19 | . | TRBJ2-1 | once
CASSPKGNQPQHF | TGTGCCAGCTCACCCAAGGGGAATCAGCCCCAGCATTTT | TRBV18 | . | TRBJ1-5 | .
CASSLGVPNSPLHF | TGTGCCAGCAGCTTAGGGGTCCCCAATTCACCCCTCCACTTT | TRBV5-6 | . | TRBJ1-6 | .
CASSQWDGTEAFF | TGTGCCAGCAGTCAATGGGACGGCACTGAAGCTTTCTTT | TRBV6-5 | . | TRBJ1-1 | once
CSLLTGGINEQFF | TGCAGCCTTCTGACAGGGGGAATCAATGAGCAGTTCTTC | TRBV29-1 | TRBD1 | TRBJ2-1 | .
CASSVTEAFF | TGTGCCAGCAGCGTAACTGAAGCTTTCTTT | TRBV9 | . | TRBJ1-1 | .
CASSRQGFQETQYF | TGTGCCAGCAGTCGACAGGGGTTCCAAGAGACCCAGTACTTC | TRBV6-5 | TRBD1 | TRBJ2-5 | .
CASSVGIVREETQYF | TGTGCCAGCAGCGTAGGGATCGTACGGGAAGAGACCCAGTACTTC | TRBV9 | . | TRBJ2-5 | .
CASSPGLTGDQPQHF | TGTGCCAGCAGCCCGGGCCTGACAGGGGATCAGCCCCAGCATTTT | TRBV6-5 | TRBD1 | TRBJ1-5 | .
CSARDLGKQFF | TGCAGTGCTAGAGATCTAGGAAAGCAGTTCTTC | TRBV20-1 | . | TRBJ2-1 | .
CASSLSGGTVWATGELFF | TGTGCCAGCAGTTTATCGGGAGGGACAGTATGGGCTACCGGGGAGCTGTTTTTT | TRBV27 | . | TRBJ2-2 | few
CASSPENHSPLHF | TGTGCCAGCTCACCAGAGAACCATTCACCCCTCCACTTT | TRBV18 | . | TRBJ1-6 | .
CASSEAWRREETQYF | TGTGCCAGCAGTGAAGCGTGGCGAAGGGAAGAGACCCAGTACTTC | TRBV2 | . | TRBJ2-5 | .